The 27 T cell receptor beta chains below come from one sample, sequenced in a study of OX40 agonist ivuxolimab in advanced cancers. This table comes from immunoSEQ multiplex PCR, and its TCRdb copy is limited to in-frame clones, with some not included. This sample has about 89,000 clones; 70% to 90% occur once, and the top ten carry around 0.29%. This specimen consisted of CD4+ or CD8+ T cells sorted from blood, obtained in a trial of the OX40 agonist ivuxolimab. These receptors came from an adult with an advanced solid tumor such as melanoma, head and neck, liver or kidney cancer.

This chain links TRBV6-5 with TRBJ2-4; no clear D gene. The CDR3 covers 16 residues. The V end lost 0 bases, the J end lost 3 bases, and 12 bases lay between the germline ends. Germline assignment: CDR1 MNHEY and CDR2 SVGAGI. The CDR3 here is CASSYSFTQIKNIQYF. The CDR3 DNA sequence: TGTGCCAGCAGTTACTCATTTACGCAAATCAAAAACATTCAGTACTTC.

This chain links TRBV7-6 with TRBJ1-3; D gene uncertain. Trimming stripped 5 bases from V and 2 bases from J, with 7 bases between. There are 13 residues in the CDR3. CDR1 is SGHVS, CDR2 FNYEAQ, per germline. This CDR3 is CASSAGAGNTIYF. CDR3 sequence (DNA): TGTGCCAGCAGCGCCGGCGCTGGAAACACCATATATTTT.

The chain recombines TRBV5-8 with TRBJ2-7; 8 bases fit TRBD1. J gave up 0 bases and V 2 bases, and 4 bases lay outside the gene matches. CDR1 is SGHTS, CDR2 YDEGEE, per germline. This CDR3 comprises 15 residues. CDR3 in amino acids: CASSLYRGVSYEQYF. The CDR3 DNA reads TGTGCCAGCAGCTTATACAGGGGGGTCTCCTACGAGCAGTACTTC.

The CDR3 sequence: CASSPTAGSSSNEKLFF. The CDR3 DNA follows: TGTGCCAGCAGCCCGACCGCCGGGTCCTCCTCTAATGAAAAACTGTTTTTT. V is TRBV5-5 and J is TRBJ1-4; no clear D. The CDR3 covers 17 residues. Trimming removed 4 bases from V and 3 bases from J, with 19 bases in between. Germline values: CDR1 SGHKS, CDR2 YYEKEE (reference sequence).

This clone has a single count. This CDR3 is CASSSRRLAGAGGHTGELFF. Here the CDR3 DNA reads TGTGCCAGCAGCTCTCGACGACTAGCGGGGGCCGGGGGGCACACCGGGGAGCTGTTTTTT. This sequence joins TRBV9 and TRBJ2-2; 12 bases line up with TRBD2. Trimming took 4 bases from V and 3 from J; bases not matched to a gene: 16. Germline lookup yields CDR1 SGDLS and CDR2 YYNGEE. The CDR3 totals 20 residues.

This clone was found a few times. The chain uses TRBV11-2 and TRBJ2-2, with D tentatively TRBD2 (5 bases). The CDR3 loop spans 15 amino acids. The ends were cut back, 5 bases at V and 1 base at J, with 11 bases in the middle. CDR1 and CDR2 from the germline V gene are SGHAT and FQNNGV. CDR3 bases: TGTGCCAGCAGCGCTGTACGGGGGAACACCGGGGAGCTGTTTTTT. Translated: CASSAVRGNTGELFF.

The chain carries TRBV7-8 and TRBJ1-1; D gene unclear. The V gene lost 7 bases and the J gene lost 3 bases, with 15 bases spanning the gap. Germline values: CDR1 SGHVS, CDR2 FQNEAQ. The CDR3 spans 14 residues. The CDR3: CASTPRREDTEAFF. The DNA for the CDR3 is TGTGCCAGCACCCCGAGACGAGAGGACACTGAAGCTTTCTTT.

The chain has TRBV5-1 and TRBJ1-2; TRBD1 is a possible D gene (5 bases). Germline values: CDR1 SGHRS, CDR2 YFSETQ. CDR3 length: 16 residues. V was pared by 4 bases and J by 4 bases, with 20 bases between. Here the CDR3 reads CASSPDPGRLLYGYTF. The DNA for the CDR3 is TGCGCCAGCAGCCCGGACCCAGGGCGCCTTCTCTATGGCTACACCTTC.

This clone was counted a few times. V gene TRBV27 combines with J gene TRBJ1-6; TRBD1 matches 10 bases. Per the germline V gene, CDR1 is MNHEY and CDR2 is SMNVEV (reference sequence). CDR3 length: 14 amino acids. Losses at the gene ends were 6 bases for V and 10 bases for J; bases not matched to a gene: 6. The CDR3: CASSFQGQGSPLHF. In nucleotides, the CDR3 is TGTGCCAGCAGCTTTCAGGGACAGGGGTCACCCCTCCACTTT.

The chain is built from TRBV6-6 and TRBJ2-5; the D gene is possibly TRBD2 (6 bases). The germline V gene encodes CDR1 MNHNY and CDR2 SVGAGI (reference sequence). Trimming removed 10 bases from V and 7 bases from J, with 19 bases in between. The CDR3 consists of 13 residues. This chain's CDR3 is CATAGSPWGTQYF. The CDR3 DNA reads TGTGCCACCGCGGGAAGTCCCTGGGGGACCCAGTACTTC.

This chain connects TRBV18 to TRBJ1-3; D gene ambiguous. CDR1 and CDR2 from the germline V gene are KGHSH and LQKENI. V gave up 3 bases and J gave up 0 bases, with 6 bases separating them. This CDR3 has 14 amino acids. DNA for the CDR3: TGTGCCAGCTCACCCGACAACTCTGGAAACACCATATATTTT. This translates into CASSPDNSGNTIYF.

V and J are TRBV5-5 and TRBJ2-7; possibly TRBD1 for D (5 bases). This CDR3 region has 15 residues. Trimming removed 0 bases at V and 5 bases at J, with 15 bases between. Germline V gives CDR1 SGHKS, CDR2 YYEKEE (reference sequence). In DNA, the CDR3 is TGTGCCAGCAGCTTGGAAGGTAGGGGTCTGGACGAGCAGTACTTC. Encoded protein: CASSLEGRGLDEQYF.

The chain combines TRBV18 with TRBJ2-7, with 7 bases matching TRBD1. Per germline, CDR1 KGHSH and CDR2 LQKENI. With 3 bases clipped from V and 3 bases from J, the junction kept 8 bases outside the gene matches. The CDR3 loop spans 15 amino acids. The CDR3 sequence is CASSPGQGVIYEQYF. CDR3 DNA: TGTGCCAGCTCACCTGGCCAGGGGGTAATCTACGAGCAGTACTTC.

The CDR3 region has the DNA TGTGCCAGCTCACCACCGGATAGCAATCAGCCCCAGCATTTT. Protein: CASSPPDSNQPQHF. V gene TRBV18 combines with J gene TRBJ1-5; D not certain. Germline CDR1 KGHSH, CDR2 LQKENI. This CDR3 is built from 14 residues. Trimming took off 0 bases at V and 0 bases at J, with 3 bases between the two ends.

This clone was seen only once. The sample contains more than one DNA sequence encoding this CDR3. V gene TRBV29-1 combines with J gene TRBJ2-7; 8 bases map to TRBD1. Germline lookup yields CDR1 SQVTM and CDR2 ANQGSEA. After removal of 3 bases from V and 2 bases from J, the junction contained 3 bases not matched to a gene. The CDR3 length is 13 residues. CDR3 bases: TGCAGCGTTGACGGGACAGGTCCCTACGAGCAGTACTTC. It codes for CSVDGTGPYEQYF.

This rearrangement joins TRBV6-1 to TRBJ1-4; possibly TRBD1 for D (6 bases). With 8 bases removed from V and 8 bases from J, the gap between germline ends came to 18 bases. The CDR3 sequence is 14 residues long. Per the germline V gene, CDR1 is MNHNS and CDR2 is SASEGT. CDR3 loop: CASGFVGAGEKLFF. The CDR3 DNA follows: TGTGCCAGCGGCTTCGTGGGGGCTGGGGAAAAACTGTTTTTT.

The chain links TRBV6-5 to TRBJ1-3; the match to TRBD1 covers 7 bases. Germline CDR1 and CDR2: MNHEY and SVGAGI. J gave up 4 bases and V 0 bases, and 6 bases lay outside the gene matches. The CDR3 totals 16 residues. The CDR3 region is CASSYSGQTTGNTIYF. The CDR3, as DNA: TGTGCCAGCAGTTACTCGGGACAGACAACAGGAAACACCATATATTTT.

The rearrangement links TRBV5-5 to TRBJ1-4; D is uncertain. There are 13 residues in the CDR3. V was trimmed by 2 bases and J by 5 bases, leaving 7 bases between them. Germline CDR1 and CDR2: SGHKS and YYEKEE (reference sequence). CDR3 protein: CASSFAVNEKLFF. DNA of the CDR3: TGTGCCAGCAGCTTCGCGGTAAATGAAAAACTGTTTTTT.

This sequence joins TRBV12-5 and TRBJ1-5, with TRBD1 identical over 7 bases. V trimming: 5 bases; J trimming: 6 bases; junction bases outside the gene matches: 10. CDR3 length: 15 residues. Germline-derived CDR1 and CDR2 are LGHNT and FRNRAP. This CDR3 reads CASGHRDSPAQPQHF. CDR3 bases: TGTGCTAGTGGTCACCGGGACAGCCCAGCTCAGCCCCAGCATTTT.

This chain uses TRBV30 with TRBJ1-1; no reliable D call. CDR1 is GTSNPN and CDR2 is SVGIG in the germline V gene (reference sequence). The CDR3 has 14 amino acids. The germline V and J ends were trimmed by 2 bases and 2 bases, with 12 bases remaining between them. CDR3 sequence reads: CAWSPLTVNTEAFF. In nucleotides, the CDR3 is TGTGCCTGGAGTCCGTTGACGGTTAACACTGAAGCTTTCTTT. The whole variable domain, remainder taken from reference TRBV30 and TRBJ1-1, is SQTIHQWPATLVQPVGSPLSLECTVEGTSNPNLYWYRQAAGRGLQLLFYSVGIGQISSEVPQNLSASRPQDRQFILSSKKLLLSDSGFYLCAWSPLTVNTEAFFGQGTRLTVV.

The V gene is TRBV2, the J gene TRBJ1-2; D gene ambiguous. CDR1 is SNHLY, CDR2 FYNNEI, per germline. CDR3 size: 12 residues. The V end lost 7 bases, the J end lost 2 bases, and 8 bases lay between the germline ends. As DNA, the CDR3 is TGTGCCAGCATGAACTGGAACTATGGCTACACCTTC. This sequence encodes CASMNWNYGYTF.

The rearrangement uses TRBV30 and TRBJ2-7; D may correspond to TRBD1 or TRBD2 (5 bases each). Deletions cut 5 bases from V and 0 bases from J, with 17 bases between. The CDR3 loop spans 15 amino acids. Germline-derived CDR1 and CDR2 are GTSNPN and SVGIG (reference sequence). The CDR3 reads CAWARPGRTSYEQYF. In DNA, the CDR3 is TGTGCCTGGGCCCGTCCGGGACGTACCTCCTACGAGCAGTACTTC.

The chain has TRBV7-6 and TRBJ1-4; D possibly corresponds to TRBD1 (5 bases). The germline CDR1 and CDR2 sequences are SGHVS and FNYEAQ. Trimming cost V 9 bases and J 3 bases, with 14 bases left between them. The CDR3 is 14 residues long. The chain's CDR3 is CASQVGGSNEKLFF. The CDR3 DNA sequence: TGTGCCAGTCAGGTGGGGGGATCTAATGAAAAACTGTTTTTT.

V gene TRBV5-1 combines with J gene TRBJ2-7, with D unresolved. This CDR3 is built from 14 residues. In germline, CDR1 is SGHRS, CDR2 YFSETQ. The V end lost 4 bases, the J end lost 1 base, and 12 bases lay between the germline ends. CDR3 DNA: TGCGCCAGCAGCCATGGAATGGGTTCCTACGAGCAGTACTTC. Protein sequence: CASSHGMGSYEQYF.

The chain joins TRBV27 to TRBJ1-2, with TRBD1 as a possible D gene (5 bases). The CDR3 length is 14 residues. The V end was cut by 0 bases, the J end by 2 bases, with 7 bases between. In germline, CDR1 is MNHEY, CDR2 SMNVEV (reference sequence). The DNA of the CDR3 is TGTGCCAGCAGTTTATCCGGACACAACTATGGCTACACCTTC. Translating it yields CASSLSGHNYGYTF.

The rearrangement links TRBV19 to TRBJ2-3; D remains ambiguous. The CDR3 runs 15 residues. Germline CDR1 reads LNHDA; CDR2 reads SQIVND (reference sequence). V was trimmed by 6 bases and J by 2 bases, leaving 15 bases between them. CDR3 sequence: CASRLGQAFTDTQYF. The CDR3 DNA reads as TGTGCCAGTAGGCTCGGGCAGGCGTTCACAGATACGCAGTATTTT.

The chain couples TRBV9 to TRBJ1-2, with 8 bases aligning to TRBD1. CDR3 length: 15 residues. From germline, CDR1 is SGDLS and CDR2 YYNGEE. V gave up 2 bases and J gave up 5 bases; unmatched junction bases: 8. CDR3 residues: CASSVGGTGEYGYTF. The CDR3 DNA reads TGTGCCAGCAGCGTTGGGGGGACAGGCGAGTATGGCTACACCTTC.